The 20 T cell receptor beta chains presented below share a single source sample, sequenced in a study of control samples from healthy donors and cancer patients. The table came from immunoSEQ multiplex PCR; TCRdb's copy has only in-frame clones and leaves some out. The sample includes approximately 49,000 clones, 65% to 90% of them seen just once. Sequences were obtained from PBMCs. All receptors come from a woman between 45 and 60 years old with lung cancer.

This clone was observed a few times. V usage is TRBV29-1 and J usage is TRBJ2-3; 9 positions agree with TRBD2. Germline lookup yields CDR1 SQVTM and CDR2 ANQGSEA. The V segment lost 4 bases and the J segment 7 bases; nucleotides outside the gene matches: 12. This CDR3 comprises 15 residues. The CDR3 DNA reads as TGCAGCGTTGCAGCGGGGGGATTAGTTTTAAATACGCAGTATTTT. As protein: CSVAAGGLVLNTQYF.

The CDR3 sequence: CASSSDRGLRHNEQFF. For the CDR3, the DNA is TGTGCCAGCAGCTCTGACAGGGGGCTGCGACACAATGAGCAGTTCTTC. The chain uses TRBV5-4 and TRBJ2-1, with 10 positions matching TRBD1. There are 16 residues in the CDR3. J lost 5 bases, V lost 3 bases, and 8 bases had no gene match. Germline V gene sequence: CDR1 SGHNT, CDR2 YYREEE (reference sequence).

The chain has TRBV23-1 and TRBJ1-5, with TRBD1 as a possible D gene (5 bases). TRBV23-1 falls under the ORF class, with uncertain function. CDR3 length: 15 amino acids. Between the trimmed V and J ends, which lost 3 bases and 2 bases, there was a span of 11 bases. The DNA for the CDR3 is TGCGCCAGCAGTCAGGGCAGGGCGGGCAATCAGCCCCAGCATTTT. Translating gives CASSQGRAGNQPQHF.

CDR3 bases: TGTGCCAGCAGCTTGGATTCGTTAGCGGGGGGTTCCTACAATGAGCAGTTCTTC. Translation gives CASSLDSLAGGSYNEQFF. The chain has TRBV5-4 and TRBJ2-1, with 10 bases fitting TRBD2. Germline loops: CDR1 SGHNT, CDR2 YYREEE (reference sequence). This CDR3 region has 18 residues. V was pared by 0 bases and J by 1 base, with 7 bases of the junction left unmatched.

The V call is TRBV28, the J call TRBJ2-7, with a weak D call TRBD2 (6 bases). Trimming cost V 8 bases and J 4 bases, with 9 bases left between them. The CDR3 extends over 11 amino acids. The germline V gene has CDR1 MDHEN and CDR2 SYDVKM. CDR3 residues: CASGGLYEQYF. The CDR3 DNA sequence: TGTGCCAGCGGAGGGCTTTACGAGCAGTACTTC.

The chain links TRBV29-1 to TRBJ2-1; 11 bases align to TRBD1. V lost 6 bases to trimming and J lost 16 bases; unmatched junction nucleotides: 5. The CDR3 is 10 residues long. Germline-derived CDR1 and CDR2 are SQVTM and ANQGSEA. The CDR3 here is CSVEGQGDFF. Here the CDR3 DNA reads TGCAGCGTGGAGGGACAGGGGGATTTCTTC.

CDR3 DNA: TGTGCCAGCAGCCAAGACGCTTTAGGGGAAAACACCGGGGAGCTGTTTTTT. Translation: CASSQDALGENTGELFF. The chain combines TRBV14 with TRBJ2-2; tentative D call: TRBD1 (5 bases). Germline CDR1 is SGHDN and CDR2 is FVKESK. V dropped 0 bases and J dropped 2 bases, with 13 bases sitting between them. The CDR3 is 17 amino acids.

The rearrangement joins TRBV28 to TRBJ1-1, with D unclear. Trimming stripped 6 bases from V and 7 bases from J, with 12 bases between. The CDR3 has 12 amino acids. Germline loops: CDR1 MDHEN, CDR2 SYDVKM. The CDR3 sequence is CASRSIEIEAFF. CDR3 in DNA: TGTGCCAGCAGGTCAATAGAGATTGAAGCTTTCTTT. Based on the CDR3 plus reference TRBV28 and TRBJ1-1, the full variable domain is DVKVTQSSRYLVKRTGEKVFLECVQDMDHENMFWYRQDPGLGLRLIYFSYDVKMKEKGDIPEGYSVSREKKERFSLILESASTNQTSMYLCASRSIEIEAFFGQGTRLTVV.

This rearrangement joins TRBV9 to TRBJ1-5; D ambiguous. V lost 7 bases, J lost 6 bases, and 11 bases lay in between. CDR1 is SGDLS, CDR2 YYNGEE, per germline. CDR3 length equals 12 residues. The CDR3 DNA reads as TGTGCCAGCGGCGGGCCTGGTCAGCCCCAGCATTTT. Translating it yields CASGGPGQPQHF.

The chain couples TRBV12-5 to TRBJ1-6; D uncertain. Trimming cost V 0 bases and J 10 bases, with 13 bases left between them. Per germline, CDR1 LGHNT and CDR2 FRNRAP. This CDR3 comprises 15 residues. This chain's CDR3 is CASGLVQGINSPLHF. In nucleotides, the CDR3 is TGTGCTAGTGGTTTGGTACAAGGGATAAACTCACCCCTCCACTTT.

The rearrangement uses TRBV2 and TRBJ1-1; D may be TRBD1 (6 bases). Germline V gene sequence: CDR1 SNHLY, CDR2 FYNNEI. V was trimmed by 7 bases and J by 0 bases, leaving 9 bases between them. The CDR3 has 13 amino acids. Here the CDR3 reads CASKGGMNTEAFF. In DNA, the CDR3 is TGTGCCAGCAAGGGGGGCATGAACACTGAAGCTTTCTTT.

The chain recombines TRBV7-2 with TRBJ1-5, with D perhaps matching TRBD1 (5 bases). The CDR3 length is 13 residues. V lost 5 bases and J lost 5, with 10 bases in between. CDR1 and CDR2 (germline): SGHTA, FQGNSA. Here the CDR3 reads CASSDSDYQPQHF. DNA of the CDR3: TGTGCCAGCAGCGACAGTGATTATCAGCCCCAGCATTTT.

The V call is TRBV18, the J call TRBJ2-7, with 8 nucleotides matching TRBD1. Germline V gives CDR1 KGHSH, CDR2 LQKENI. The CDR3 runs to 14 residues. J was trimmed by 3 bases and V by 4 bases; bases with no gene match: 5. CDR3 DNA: TGTGCCAGCTCACGGCAGGGGGCGATCTACGAGCAGTACTTC. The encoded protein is CASSRQGAIYEQYF.

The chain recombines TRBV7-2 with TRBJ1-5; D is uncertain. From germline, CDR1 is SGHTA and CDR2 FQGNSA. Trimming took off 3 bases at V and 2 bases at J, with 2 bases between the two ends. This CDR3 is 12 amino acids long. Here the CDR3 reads CASSFGNQPQHF. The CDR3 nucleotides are TGTGCCAGCAGCTTTGGCAATCAGCCCCAGCATTTT.

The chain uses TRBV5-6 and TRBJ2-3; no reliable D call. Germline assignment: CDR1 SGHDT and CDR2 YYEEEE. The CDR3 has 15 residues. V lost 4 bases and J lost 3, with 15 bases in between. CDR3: CASSPVVSLTDTQYF. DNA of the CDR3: TGTGCCAGCAGCCCCGTAGTGTCCCTTACAGATACGCAGTATTTT.

The CDR3 loop is CASSRQGAKSTEAFF. The CDR3 region has the DNA TGTGCCAGCAGTCGACAGGGGGCAAAGAGTACTGAAGCTTTCTTT. The rearrangement links TRBV27 to TRBJ1-1, with TRBD1 matching over 10 bases. CDR3 length: 15 residues. Trimming removed 5 bases from V and 5 bases from J; junction bases left unmatched: 8. Germline V gene sequence: CDR1 MNHEY, CDR2 SMNVEV (reference sequence).

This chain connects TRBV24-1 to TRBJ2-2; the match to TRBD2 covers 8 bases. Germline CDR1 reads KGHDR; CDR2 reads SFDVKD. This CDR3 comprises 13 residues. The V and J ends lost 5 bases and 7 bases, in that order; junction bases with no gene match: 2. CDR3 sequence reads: CATSALAGGELFF. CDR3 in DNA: TGTGCCACCAGTGCGCTAGCGGGCGGGGAGCTGTTTTTT.

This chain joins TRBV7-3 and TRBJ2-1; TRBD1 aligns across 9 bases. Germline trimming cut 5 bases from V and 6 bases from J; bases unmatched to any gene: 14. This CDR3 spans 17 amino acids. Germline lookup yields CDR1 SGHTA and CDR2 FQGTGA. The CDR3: CASSPPPSGTGLNEQFF. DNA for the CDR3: TGTGCCAGCAGCCCCCCCCCGTCCGGGACAGGGCTCAATGAGCAGTTCTTC. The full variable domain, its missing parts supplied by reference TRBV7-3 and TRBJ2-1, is GAGVSQTPSNKVTEKGKYVELRCDPISGHTALYWYRQSLGQGPEFLIYFQGTGAADDSGLPNDRFFAVRPEGSVSTLKIQRTERGDSAVYLCASSPPPSGTGLNEQFFGPGTRLTVL.

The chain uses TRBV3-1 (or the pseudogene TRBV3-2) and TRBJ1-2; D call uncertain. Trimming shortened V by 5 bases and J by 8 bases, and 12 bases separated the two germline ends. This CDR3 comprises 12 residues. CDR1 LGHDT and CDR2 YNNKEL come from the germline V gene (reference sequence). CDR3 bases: TGTGCCAGCAGCTCTCGGGCCCACGGCTACACCTTC. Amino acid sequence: CASSSRAHGYTF.

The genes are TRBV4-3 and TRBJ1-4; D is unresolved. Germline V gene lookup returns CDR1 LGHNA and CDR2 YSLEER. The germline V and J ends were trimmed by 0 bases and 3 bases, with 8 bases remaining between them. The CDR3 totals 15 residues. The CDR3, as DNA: TGCGCCAGCAGCCAAGAAAGGGTGGCTAATGAAAAACTGTTTTTT. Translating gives CASSQERVANEKLFF.